Presented here are 11 T cell receptor beta chains from one specimen sequenced in a study of T cells in Graves' hyperthyroidism and ophthalmopathy. Regions amplified from RNA transcripts were the TCR beta CDR3 regions. During a first-round RT-PCR of the TCR CDR3, the HTBI primer set was used. TCRdb itself ran the multiplex PCR reads through MiXCR, one entry per CDR3 protein. The sample shows approximately 520,000 distinct CDR3 sequences, around 22% of them seen only once. Sample: blood. The receptor set was obtained from a woman in her twenties or thirties with Graves' ophthalmopathy.

This clonotype came up many times. A much more abundant neighbour one base away suggests this may be a read error. The rearrangement uses TRBV11-2 and TRBJ2-5; D could derive from TRBD1 or TRBD2 (5 bases each). The CDR3 runs to 13 residues. Trimming stripped 1 base from V and 5 bases from J, with 8 bases between. CDR1 is SGHAT and CDR2 is FQNNGV in the germline V gene. CDR3 nucleotide sequence: TGTGCCAGCAGCTTAGGAGGGGTCGAGACCCAGTACTTC. Translated: CASSLGGVETQYF.

This clonotype was seen many times. This chain joins TRBV6-2 or TRBV6-3 and TRBJ2-7, with D possibly TRBD2 on 6 matching bases. CDR3 length equals 14 residues. From germline, CDR1 is MNHEY and CDR2 SVGEGT. Trimming removed 8 bases from V and 2 bases from J, with 16 bases in between. CDR3 DNA: TGTGCCAGCTCAGGCCCGGGGGAGGCCTACGAGCAGTACTTC. Translated: CASSGPGEAYEQYF.

V gene TRBV6-2 or TRBV6-3 combines with J gene TRBJ2-7; 8 bases align to TRBD2. V dropped 6 bases and J dropped 2; count of bases not matched to a gene: 6. The CDR3 spans 14 residues. Germline CDR1 and CDR2: MNHEY and SVGEGT. The CDR3 protein is CASRPSGSTYEQYF. DNA for the CDR3: TGTGCCAGCAGACCAAGCGGGAGTACCTACGAGCAGTACTTC.

The chain carries TRBV3-1 and TRBJ2-7, with a weak D call TRBD1 (5 bases). V was shortened by 1 base and J by 4 bases, with 14 bases between the two germline ends. Per the germline V gene, CDR1 is LGHDT and CDR2 is YNNKEL (reference sequence). The CDR3 sequence is 15 residues long. This chain's CDR3 is CASSQGTGQGYEQYF. The CDR3 region has the DNA TGTGCCAGCAGCCAAGGAACGGGCCAGGGTTACGAGCAGTACTTC.

This rearrangement joins TRBV28 to TRBJ2-7, with D hard to call. Per germline, CDR1 MDHEN and CDR2 SYDVKM. The length of the CDR3 is 15 residues. Trimming took 11 bases from V and 7 from J, leaving 27 bases between them. CDR3 residues: CASLGNTKESFEQYF. CDR3 DNA sequence: TGTGCCTCTCTAGGAAATACTAAGGAGTCGTTTGAGCAGTACTTC.

This clonotype occurred a few times. The V gene is TRBV11-2, the J gene TRBJ1-1; D remains ambiguous. Between the trimmed V and J ends, which lost 5 bases and 8 bases, there was a span of 15 bases. The CDR3 is 13 amino acids. Germline V gene sequence: CDR1 SGHAT, CDR2 FQNNGV. CDR3 bases: TGTGCCAGCAGCACTCTCTCCGGGTCAGAAGCTTTCTTT. Its translation: CASSTLSGSEAFF.

This clonotype was seen at least ten times. The rearrangement uses TRBV10-3 and TRBJ2-7; D possibly uses TRBD1 or TRBD2 (5 bases each). Germline CDR1 reads ENHRY; CDR2 reads SYGVKD. The length of the CDR3 is 14 residues. V lost 11 bases and J 3 bases, leaving 20 bases between the germline ends. CDR3 region: CAARAGAGDYEQYF. CDR3 coding DNA: TGTGCCGCCCGGGCCGGGGCTGGAGACTACGAGCAGTACTTC.

This clonotype was seen at least ten times. The J gene is TRBJ2-7, the V gene TRBV27; 10 nucleotides align to TRBD1. CDR3 length equals 14 residues. Trimming cost V 8 bases and J 1 base; bases outside gene matches: 5. Germline loops: CDR1 MNHEY, CDR2 SMNVEV (reference sequence). The CDR3 protein is CASFRTGGSYEQYF. The CDR3 region has the DNA TGTGCCAGCTTTAGGACAGGGGGGTCCTACGAGCAGTACTTC.

The V and J genes are TRBV7-9 and TRBJ1-5; weak D call: TRBD1 (5 bases). The CDR3 sequence is 15 residues long. Germline lookup yields CDR1 SEHNR and CDR2 FQNEAQ (reference sequence). Trimming pared 1 base from V and 4 bases from J, leaving 11 bases between. Here the CDR3 reads CASSLGDPSNQPQHF. In nucleotides, the CDR3 is TGTGCCAGCAGCTTAGGGGACCCTTCAAATCAGCCCCAGCATTTT.

This clonotype is a singleton in its sample. The junction differs from germline at one of its ends, possibly a read error. The chain uses TRBV11-2 and TRBJ1-1, with D unclear. CDR3 size: 15 residues. Germline loops: CDR1 SGHAT, CDR2 FQNNGV. The CDR3 DNA sequence: TGTGCCAGCAGCTTCCTAGATAGTTTGAACACTGAAGATTTCTTT. Amino acid sequence: CASSFLDSLNTEDFF.

This clonotype has a handful of counts. V gene TRBV20-1 combines with J gene TRBJ1-2; weak D call: TRBD1 (5 bases). V lost 3 bases and J lost 4, with 12 bases in between. CDR3 length: 13 residues. CDR1 DFQATT and CDR2 SNEGSKA come from the germline V gene (reference sequence). CDR3 DNA: TGCAGTGCTAGGGCCGACAGCGGCTATGGCTACACCTTC. It codes for CSARADSGYGYTF.